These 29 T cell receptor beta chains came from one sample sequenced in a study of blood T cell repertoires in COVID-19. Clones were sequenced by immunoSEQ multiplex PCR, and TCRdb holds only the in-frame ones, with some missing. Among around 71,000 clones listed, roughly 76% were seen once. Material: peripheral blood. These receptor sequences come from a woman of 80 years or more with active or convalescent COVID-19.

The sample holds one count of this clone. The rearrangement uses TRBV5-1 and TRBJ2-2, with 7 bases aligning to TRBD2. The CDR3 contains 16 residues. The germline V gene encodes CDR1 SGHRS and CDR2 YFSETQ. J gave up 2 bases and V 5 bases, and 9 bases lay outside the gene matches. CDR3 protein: CASRPRSGVNTGELFF. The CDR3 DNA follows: TGCGCCAGCAGACCACGGAGCGGGGTTAACACCGGGGAGCTGTTTTTT. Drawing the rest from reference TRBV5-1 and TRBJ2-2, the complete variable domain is KAGVTQTPRYLIKTRGQQVTLSCSPISGHRSVSWYQQTPGQGLQFLFEYFSETQRNKGNFPGRFSGRQFSNSRSEMNVSTLELGDSALYLCASRPRSGVNTGELFFGEGSRLTVL.

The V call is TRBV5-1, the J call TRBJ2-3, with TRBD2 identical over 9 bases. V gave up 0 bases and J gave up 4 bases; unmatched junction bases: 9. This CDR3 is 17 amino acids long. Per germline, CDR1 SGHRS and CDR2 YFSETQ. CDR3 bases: TGCGCCAGCAGCTTGGATATTAGCGGGGGTACCCCAGATACGCAGTATTTT. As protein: CASSLDISGGTPDTQYF.

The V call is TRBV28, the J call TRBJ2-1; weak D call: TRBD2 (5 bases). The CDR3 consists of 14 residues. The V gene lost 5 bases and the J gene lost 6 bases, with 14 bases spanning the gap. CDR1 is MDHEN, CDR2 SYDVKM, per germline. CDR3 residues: CASSPSTGFNEQFF. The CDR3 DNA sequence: TGTGCCAGCAGTCCCTCTACGGGGTTCAATGAGCAGTTCTTC.

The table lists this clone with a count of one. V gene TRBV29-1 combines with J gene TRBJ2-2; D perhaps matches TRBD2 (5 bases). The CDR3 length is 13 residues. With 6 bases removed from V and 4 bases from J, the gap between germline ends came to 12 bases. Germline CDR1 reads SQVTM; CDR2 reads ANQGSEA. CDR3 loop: CSVGELITGELFF. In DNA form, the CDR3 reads TGCAGCGTCGGGGAATTAATCACCGGGGAGCTGTTTTTT.

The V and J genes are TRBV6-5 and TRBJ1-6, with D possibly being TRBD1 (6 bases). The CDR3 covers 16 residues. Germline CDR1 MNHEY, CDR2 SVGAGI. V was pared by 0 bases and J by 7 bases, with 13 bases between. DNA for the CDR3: TGTGCCAGCAGTTACTCCCCCGACAGGAACAATTCACCCCTCCACTTT. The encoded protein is CASSYSPDRNNSPLHF.

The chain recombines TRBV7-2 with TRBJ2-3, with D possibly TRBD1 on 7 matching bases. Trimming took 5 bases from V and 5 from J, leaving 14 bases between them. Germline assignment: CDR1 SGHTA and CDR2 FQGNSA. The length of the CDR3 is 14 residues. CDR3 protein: CASSPRRGEDTQYF. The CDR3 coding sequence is TGTGCCAGCAGCCCACGCAGGGGGGAAGATACGCAGTATTTT. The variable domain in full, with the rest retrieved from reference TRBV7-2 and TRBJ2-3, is GAGVSQSPSNKVTEKGKDVELRCDPISGHTALYWYRQSLGQGLEFLIYFQGNSAPDKSGLPSDRFSAERTGGSVSTLTIQRTQQEDSAVYLCASSPRRGEDTQYFGPGTRLTVL.

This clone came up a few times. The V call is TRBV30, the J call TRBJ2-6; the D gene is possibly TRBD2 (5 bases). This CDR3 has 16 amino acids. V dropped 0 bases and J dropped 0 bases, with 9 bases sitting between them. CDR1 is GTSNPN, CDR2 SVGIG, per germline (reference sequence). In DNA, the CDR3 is TGTGCCTGGAGTGTACAGAGGGTCTCTGGGGCCAACGTCCTGACTTTC. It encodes CAWSVQRVSGANVLTF.

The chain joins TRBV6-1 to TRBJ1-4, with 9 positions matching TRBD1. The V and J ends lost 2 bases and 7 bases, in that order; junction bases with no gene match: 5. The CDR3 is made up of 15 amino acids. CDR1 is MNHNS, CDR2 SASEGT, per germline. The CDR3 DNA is TGTGCCAGCAGTGAATCGACAGGGGGTTTTGAAAAACTGTTTTTT. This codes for CASSESTGGFEKLFF.

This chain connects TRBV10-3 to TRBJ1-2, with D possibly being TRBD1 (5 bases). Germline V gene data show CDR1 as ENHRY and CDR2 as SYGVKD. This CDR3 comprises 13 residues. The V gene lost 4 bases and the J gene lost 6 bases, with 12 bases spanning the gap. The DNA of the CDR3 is TGTGCCATCAGTGCGGAAGGGGATAATGGCTACACCTTC. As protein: CAISAEGDNGYTF.

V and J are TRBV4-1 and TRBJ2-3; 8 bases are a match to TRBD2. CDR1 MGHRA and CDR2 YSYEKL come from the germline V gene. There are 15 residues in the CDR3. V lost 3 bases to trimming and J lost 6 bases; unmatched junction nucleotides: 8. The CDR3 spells CASSHLGLGEDTQYF. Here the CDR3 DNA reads TGCGCCAGCAGCCACTTGGGACTAGGAGAGGATACGCAGTATTTT.

CDR3 region: CASSDSAGGLKYNEQFF. The DNA for the CDR3 is TGTGCCAGCAGTGACTCAGCGGGGGGGCTCAAATACAATGAGCAGTTCTTC. The chain has TRBV6-4 and TRBJ2-1; 10 bases map to TRBD2. Looked up from germline, CDR1 is MRHNA and CDR2 is SNTAGT. Trimming cost V 0 bases and J 4 bases; bases outside gene matches: 6. The CDR3 contains 17 residues.

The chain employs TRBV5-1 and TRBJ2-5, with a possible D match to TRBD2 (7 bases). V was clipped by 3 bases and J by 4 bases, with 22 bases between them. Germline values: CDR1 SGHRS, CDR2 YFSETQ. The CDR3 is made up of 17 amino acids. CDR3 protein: CASSSLGGRTRGETQYF. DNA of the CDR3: TGCGCCAGCAGCTCTCTAGGGGGGAGGACTAGAGGAGAGACCCAGTACTTC.

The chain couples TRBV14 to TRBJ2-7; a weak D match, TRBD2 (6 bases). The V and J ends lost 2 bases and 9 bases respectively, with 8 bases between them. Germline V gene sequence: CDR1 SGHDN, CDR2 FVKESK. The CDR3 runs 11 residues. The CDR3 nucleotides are TGTGCCAGCAGCCAAATGGGGGGGCAGTACTTC. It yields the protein CASSQMGGQYF.

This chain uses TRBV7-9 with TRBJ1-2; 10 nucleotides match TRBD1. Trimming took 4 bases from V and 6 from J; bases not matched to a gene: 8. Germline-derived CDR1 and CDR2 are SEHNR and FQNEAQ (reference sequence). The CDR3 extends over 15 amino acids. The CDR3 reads CASSSGQGEMDGYTF. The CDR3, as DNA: TGTGCCAGCAGCTCAGGACAGGGGGAAATGGATGGCTACACCTTC.

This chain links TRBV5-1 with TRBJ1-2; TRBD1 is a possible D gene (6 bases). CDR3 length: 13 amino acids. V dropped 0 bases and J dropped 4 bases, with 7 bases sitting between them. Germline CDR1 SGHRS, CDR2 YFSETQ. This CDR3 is CASSLADSYGYTF. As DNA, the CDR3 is TGCGCCAGCAGCTTGGCGGACAGCTATGGCTACACCTTC.

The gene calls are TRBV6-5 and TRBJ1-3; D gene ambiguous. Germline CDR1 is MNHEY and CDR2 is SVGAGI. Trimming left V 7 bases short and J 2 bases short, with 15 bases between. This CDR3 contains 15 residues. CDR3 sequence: CASTQNSLTGNTIYF. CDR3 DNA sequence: TGTGCCAGCACCCAAAACTCCCTAACTGGAAACACCATATATTTT.

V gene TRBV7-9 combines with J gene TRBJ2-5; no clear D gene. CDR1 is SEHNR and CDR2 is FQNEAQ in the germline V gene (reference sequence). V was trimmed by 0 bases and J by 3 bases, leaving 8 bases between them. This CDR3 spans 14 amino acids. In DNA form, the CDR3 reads TGTGCCAGCAGCTTAGCGCTAAAAGAAGAGACCCAGTACTTC. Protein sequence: CASSLALKEETQYF.

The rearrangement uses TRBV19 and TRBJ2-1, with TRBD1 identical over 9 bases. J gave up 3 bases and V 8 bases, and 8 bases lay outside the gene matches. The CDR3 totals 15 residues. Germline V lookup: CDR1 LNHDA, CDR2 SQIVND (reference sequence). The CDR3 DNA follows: TGTGCCAGTGGCGCGACAGGGGGAAGCTACAATGAGCAGTTCTTC. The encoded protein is CASGATGGSYNEQFF.

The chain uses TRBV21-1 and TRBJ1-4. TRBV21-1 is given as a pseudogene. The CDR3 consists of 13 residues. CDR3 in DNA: TGTGCCAGCAGCAAAGCCTACAATGAAAAACTGTTTTTT. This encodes CASSKAYNEKLFF.

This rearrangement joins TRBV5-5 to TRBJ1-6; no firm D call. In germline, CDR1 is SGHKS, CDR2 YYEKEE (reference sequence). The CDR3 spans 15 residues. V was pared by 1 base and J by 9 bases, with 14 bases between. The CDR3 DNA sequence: TGTGCCAGCAGCTTGATATCCGGGGAGGGTTCACCCCTCCACTTT. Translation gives CASSLISGEGSPLHF.

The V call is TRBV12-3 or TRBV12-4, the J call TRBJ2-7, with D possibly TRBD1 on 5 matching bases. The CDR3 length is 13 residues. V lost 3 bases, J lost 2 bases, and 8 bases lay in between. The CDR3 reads CASSLGRAYEQYF. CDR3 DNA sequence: TGTGCCAGCAGTTTGGGCAGGGCCTACGAGCAGTACTTC.

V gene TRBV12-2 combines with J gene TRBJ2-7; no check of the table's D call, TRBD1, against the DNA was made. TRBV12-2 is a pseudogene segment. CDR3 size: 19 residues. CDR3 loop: CASRYPPQGVGLPHYEQYF. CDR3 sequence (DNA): TGTGCAAGTCGCTACCCCCCTCAGGGGGTCGGGCTTCCTCACTACGAGCAGTACTTC.

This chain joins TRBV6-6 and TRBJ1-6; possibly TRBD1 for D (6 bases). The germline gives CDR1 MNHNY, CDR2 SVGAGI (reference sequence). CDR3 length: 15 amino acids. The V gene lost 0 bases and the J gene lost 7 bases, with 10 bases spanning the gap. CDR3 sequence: CASSYSSGVNSPLHF. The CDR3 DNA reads TGTGCCAGCAGTTACTCATCAGGGGTCAATTCACCCCTCCACTTT.

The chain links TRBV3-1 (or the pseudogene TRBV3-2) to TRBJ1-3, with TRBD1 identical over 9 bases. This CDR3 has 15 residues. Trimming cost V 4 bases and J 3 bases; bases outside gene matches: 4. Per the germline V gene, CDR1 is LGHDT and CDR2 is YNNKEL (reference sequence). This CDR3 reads CASSLGTGSGNTIYF. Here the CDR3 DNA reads TGTGCCAGCAGCCTGGGGACAGGGAGTGGAAACACCATATATTTT.

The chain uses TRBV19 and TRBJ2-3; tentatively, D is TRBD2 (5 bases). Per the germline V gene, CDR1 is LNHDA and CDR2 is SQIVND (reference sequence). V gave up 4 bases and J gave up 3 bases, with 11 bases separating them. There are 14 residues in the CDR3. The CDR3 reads CASSKGGWTDTQYF. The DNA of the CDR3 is TGTGCCAGTAGTAAGGGCGGGTGGACAGATACGCAGTATTTT. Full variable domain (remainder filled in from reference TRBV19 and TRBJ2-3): DGGITQSPKYLFRKEGQNVTLSCEQNLNHDAMYWYRQDPGQGLRLIYYSQIVNDFQKGDIAEGYSVSREKKESFPLTVTSAQKNPTAFYLCASSKGGWTDTQYFGPGTRLTVL.

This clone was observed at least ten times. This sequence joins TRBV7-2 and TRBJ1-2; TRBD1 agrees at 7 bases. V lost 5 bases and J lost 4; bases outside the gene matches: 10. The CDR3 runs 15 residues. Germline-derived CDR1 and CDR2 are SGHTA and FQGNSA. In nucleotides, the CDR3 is TGTGCCAGCAGCCTCGGACAGGCGGCATTCTATGGCTACACCTTC. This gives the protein CASSLGQAAFYGYTF.

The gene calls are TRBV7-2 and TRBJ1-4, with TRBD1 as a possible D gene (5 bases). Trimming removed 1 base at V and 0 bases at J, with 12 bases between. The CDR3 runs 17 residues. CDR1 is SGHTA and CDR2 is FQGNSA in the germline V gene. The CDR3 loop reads CASSLGWTLATNEKLFF. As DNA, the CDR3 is TGTGCCAGCAGCTTAGGTTGGACACTTGCAACTAATGAAAAACTGTTTTTT.

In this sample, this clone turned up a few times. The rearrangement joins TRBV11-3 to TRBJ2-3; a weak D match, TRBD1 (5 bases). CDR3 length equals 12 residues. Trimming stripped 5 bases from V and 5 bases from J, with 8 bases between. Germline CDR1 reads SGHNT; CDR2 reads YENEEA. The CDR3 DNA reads TGTGCCAGCAGCCCCGGACAAGATACGCAGTATTTT. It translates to CASSPGQDTQYF.

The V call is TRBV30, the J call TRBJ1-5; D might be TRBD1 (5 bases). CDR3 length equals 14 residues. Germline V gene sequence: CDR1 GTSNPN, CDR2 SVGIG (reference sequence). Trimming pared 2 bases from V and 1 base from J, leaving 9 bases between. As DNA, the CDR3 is TGTGCCTGGAGTAGGGGATCAAGCAATCAGCCCCAGCATTTT. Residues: CAWSRGSSNQPQHF.